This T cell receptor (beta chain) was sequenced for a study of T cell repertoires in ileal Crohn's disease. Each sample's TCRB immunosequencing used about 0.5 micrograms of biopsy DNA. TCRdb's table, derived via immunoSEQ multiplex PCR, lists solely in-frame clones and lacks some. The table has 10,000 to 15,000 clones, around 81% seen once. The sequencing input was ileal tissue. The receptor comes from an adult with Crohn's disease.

CDR3 nucleotides: TGTGCCAGCAGTGCAGAACCGGGACAGGGGATTTCGCTGTTTTTT. It translates to CASSAEPGQGISLFF. The chain uses TRBV6-1 and TRBJ1-4; 10 bases are a match to TRBD1. The CDR3 contains 15 residues. The junction had 13 bases not matched to a gene; V was cut back by 4 bases and J by 14 bases. From germline, CDR1 is MNHNS and CDR2 SASEGT.